This T cell receptor beta chain stems from a study of T-cell memory formation after mild COVID-19. Study-level findings and limits: Those CD4+ clones that contracted were mainly in CM and EM (CD8+ ones in EMRA). Day 37-peaking second-wave clones had unconfirmed SARS-CoV-2 specificity. In pre-infection memory, a portion of responding clones appeared, which suggested that cross-reactive memory joined.

Trimming cost V 5 bases and J 10 bases; bases outside gene matches: 9. CDR3 length: 14 amino acids. CDR1 and CDR2 from the germline V gene are MNHEY and SVGAGI. Concerning this clonotype: Its antigen is still unknown.

Libraries for TCRalpha and TCRbeta carried sample barcodes and unique molecular identifiers via 5'RACE. Via MiXCR, TCRdb re-called the 5' RACE reads, giving one row per CDR3 protein. The table has around 110,000 distinct CDR3 sequences, approximately 14% seen once. This receptor was taken from a man between 18 and 35 years old who had mild COVID-19 (a few samples of this study predate the infection). Cell type and time point are not known. Input material: PBMCs or a T cell subset sorted from them (not recorded which). The chain links TRBV6-5 to TRBJ2-4, with 9 bases identical to TRBD1. The CDR3 bases are TGTGCCAGCAGTAAATCGCCGGGACAGGGTATTCAGTACTTC. Its protein is CASSKSPGQGIQYF.